The clone carrying this TCR beta chain was picked up one time. What it binds is unknown. This record belongs to a study of cytomegalovirus exposure and HLA in healthy donors. Study overall: A prior analysis found about 110 million unique TCR beta sequences from 150 million to 200 million T cells.

This CDR3 is 14 amino acids long. J gave up 7 bases and V 2 bases, and 4 bases lay outside the gene matches. Germline assignment: CDR1 MDHEN and CDR2 SYDVKM. Regarding the study as a whole: With later analysis, a missense DCLRE1C variant became linked to TCR beta V- and J-gene trimming.

The PCR contained 60 Vbeta and 13 Jbeta primers. Libraries were prepared by immunoSEQ multiplex PCR; TCRdb keeps only in-frame clonotypes and omits some of them. The sample shows more than 200,000 clones, 75% to 80% of them seen only once. The material sequenced was PBMCs. This TCR was recovered from a man between 18 and 35 years old in good health and CMV-seronegative. V gene TRBV28 combines with J gene TRBJ1-5; 8 nucleotides align to TRBD1. CDR3 protein: CASSLGQGGQPQHF. In DNA, the CDR3 is TGTGCCAGCAGTTTAGGACAGGGCGGCCAGCCCCAGCATTTT.